The 26 T cell receptor beta chains given below trace back to one sample, sequenced in a study of T-cell reconstitution after alpha-beta-depleted transplantation in children. Preparing the TCRbeta library involved the use of unique molecular identifiers. TCRdb re-called the PCR reads with MiXCR, one entry per CDR3 protein. The sample has around 490,000 distinct CDR3 sequences; over 9.5% are singletons. Sequences were derived from PBMCs, mostly from graft donor cells, sampled 180 days after TCRalphabeta/CD19-depleted stem cell transplant. The receptors were sampled from a female patient aged 2-15 years who had a stem cell transplant for aplastic anemia, so the T cells may come from the graft donor.

This clonotype appeared a few times. This chain uses TRBV5-1 with TRBJ2-5; the D call may be TRBD1 or TRBD2 (5 bases each). The CDR3 covers 16 residues. With 0 bases removed from V and 5 bases from J, the gap between germline ends came to 17 bases. The germline gives CDR1 SGHRS, CDR2 YFSETQ. In DNA, the CDR3 is TGCGCCAGCAGCTTGGCCGGGACCCTTGAGGGGGAGACCCAGTACTTC. Translated: CASSLAGTLEGETQYF. The full variable domain, in which reference TRBV5-1 and TRBJ2-5 provide the parts outside the CDR3, is KAGVTQTPRYLIKTRGQQVTLSCSPISGHRSVSWYQQTPGQGLQFLFEYFSETQRNKGNFPGRFSGRQFSNSRSEMNVSTLELGDSALYLCASSLAGTLEGETQYFGPGTRLLVL.

The V gene is TRBV7-6, the J gene TRBJ2-1, with TRBD1 matching over 8 bases. Unmatched junction bases numbered 7, after V lost 5 bases and J lost 1 base. Germline lookup yields CDR1 SGHVS and CDR2 FNYEAQ. This CDR3 spans 16 amino acids. The CDR3 DNA reads TGTGCCAGCAGCCTCCCCGGACAGGGATCCTACAATGAGCAGTTCTTC. This codes for CASSLPGQGSYNEQFF.

This clonotype has only a few counts. The V gene is TRBV6-2 or TRBV6-3, the J gene TRBJ2-4; no firm D call. Germline CDR1 is MNHEY and CDR2 is SVGEGT. Trimming took off 0 bases at V and 3 bases at J, with 18 bases between the two ends. The CDR3 contains 18 residues. The CDR3 here is CASSYSPSSLVDKNIQYF. The CDR3 DNA sequence: TGTGCCAGCAGTTACTCGCCGAGCTCTCTGGTGGACAAAAACATTCAGTACTTC.

This chain links TRBV27 with TRBJ2-6; possibly TRBD1 or TRBD2 for D (5 bases each). CDR3 length equals 16 residues. Germline V CDR1 and CDR2: MNHEY, SMNVEV (reference sequence). Deletions cut 0 bases from V and 3 bases from J, with 9 bases between. CDR3 sequence reads: CASSLSRGGGANVLTF. The CDR3 nucleotides read TGTGCCAGCAGTTTATCGAGGGGTGGTGGGGCCAACGTCCTGACTTTC.

This clonotype came up a few times. The V and J genes are TRBV20-1 and TRBJ2-5, with D perhaps TRBD2 (5 bases). Germline assignment: CDR1 DFQATT and CDR2 SNEGSKA (reference sequence). V was pared by 6 bases and J by 5 bases, with 16 bases between. This CDR3 contains 13 residues. The CDR3 DNA sequence: TGCAGTGCCCCAACGTGGGAGAAGGAGACCCAGTACTTC. Residues: CSAPTWEKETQYF.

V is TRBV20-1 and J is TRBJ1-3, with D tentatively TRBD1 (6 bases). V lost 1 base, J lost 0 bases, and 7 bases lay in between. This CDR3 comprises 14 residues. Germline CDR1 and CDR2: DFQATT and SNEGSKA (reference sequence). The CDR3 loop is CSARGTASGNTIYF. The CDR3 DNA reads TGCAGTGCTAGAGGGACAGCCTCTGGAAACACCATATATTTT.

This clonotype was seen many times. This rearrangement joins TRBV29-1 to TRBJ2-1; the match to TRBD2 covers 9 bases. V lost 0 bases, J lost 0 bases, and 3 bases stayed unmatched. The CDR3 totals 16 residues. Germline CDR1 is SQVTM and CDR2 is ANQGSEA. The CDR3 nucleotides are TGCAGCGTTGAAGATCAAGCGGGAGGCTCCTACAATGAGCAGTTCTTC. Translating it yields CSVEDQAGGSYNEQFF.

This clonotype was seen repeatedly, ten times or more. The V call is TRBV6-5, the J call TRBJ2-7, with 9 nucleotides matching TRBD2. The CDR3 has 13 amino acids. Germline CDR1 reads MNHEY; CDR2 reads SVGAGI. V trimming: 4 bases; J trimming: 7 bases; junction bases outside the gene matches: 5. CDR3 region: CASSLPAGGEQYF. The CDR3 nucleotides are TGTGCCAGCAGTTTACCAGCGGGAGGTGAGCAGTACTTC.

This clonotype was detected only a few times. The J gene is TRBJ2-7, the V gene TRBV30; D remains ambiguous. This CDR3 contains 11 residues. Trimming shortened V by 3 bases and J by 1 base, and 4 bases separated the two germline ends. CDR1 and CDR2 from the germline V gene are GTSNPN and SVGIG (reference sequence). The CDR3 nucleotides read TGTGCCTGGAGAGTTTCCTACGAGCAGTACTTC. It encodes CAWRVSYEQYF. Together with reference TRBV30 and TRBJ2-7, the CDR3 gives the full variable domain: SQTIHQWPATLVQPVGSPLSLECTVEGTSNPNLYWYRQAAGRGLQLLFYSVGIGQISSEVPQNLSASRPQDRQFILSSKKLLLSDSGFYLCAWRVSYEQYFGPGTRLTVT.

This clonotype has a handful of counts. The chain carries TRBV11-1 and TRBJ2-1; possibly TRBD1 for D (6 bases). Trimming took off 0 bases at V and 4 bases at J, with 28 bases between the two ends. Germline CDR1 SGHAT, CDR2 FQDESV (reference sequence). The length of the CDR3 is 21 residues. CDR3 protein: CASSLAQGQAGYGSLYNEQFF. CDR3 sequence (DNA): TGTGCCAGCAGCTTAGCGCAGGGACAAGCCGGGTACGGCTCCCTTTACAATGAGCAGTTCTTC.

This clonotype was picked up many times. V gene TRBV5-1 combines with J gene TRBJ2-2; a possible D gene is TRBD1 (5 bases). The V and J ends lost 2 bases and 6 bases respectively, with 14 bases between them. This CDR3 is built from 15 residues. Germline V gene lookup returns CDR1 SGHRS and CDR2 YFSETQ. CDR3 region: CASSLIPGKSGELFF. For the CDR3, the DNA is TGCGCCAGCAGCTTAATCCCAGGGAAGTCCGGGGAGCTGTTTTTT.

In its sample, this clonotype was seen many times. The rearrangement links TRBV20-1 to TRBJ1-1; no reliable D call. The CDR3 sequence is 13 residues long. The V gene lost 5 bases and the J gene lost 3 bases, with 13 bases spanning the gap. Germline V gene lookup returns CDR1 DFQATT and CDR2 SNEGSKA (reference sequence). CDR3 residues: CSAPLAVDTEAFF. In DNA form, the CDR3 reads TGCAGTGCTCCCTTGGCAGTCGACACTGAAGCTTTCTTT.

This clonotype was observed a few times. This chain links TRBV7-9 with TRBJ2-7; 8 bases map to TRBD1. This CDR3 comprises 14 residues. Germline V gene data show CDR1 as SEHNR and CDR2 as FQNEAQ (reference sequence). The V gene end was trimmed by 5 bases and the J gene end by 1 base; junction bases not matched to a gene: 4. The CDR3 is CASSPRTGSYEQYV. Written as DNA, the CDR3 is TGTGCCAGCAGCCCGCGGACAGGGTCCTACGAGCAGTACGTC.

This clonotype appeared a few times. J is TRBJ1-2 and V is TRBV7-9; 7 nucleotides line up with TRBD1. This CDR3 has 14 residues. CDR1 is SEHNR, CDR2 FQNEAQ, per germline (reference sequence). Unmatched junction bases numbered 6, after V lost 6 bases and J lost 2 bases. The DNA of the CDR3 is TGTGCCAGCAGGGGACAGACAGAGAACTATGGCTACACCTTC. Protein: CASRGQTENYGYTF.

This clonotype was observed a handful of times. The chain couples TRBV20-1 to TRBJ2-7, with D maybe TRBD1 (5 bases). The CDR3 sequence is 14 residues long. Trimming removed 5 bases from V and 3 bases from J, with 17 bases in between. CDR1 and CDR2 from the germline V gene are DFQATT and SNEGSKA (reference sequence). CDR3 in amino acids: CSAEINSGLYEQYF. In DNA form, the CDR3 reads TGCAGTGCTGAGATAAACTCAGGGCTCTACGAGCAGTACTTC.

The gene calls are TRBV11-2 and TRBJ2-3; 9 positions agree with TRBD1. Germline V gene sequence: CDR1 SGHAT, CDR2 FQNNGV. Trimming took 0 bases from V and 2 from J; bases not matched to a gene: 9. CDR3 length: 18 amino acids. CDR3 coding DNA: TGTGCCAGCAGCTTAGATCGTGGGACAGGGTCCCTCACAGATACGCAGTATTTT. Its protein product is CASSLDRGTGSLTDTQYF.

This chain uses TRBV10-3 with TRBJ2-7, with D perhaps being TRBD1 or TRBD2 (5 bases each). Germline CDR1 and CDR2: ENHRY and SYGVKD. V lost 2 bases, J lost 7 bases, and 15 bases lay in between. This CDR3 has 14 amino acids. The CDR3 loop is CAISETGPKREQYV. The DNA for the CDR3 is TGTGCCATCAGTGAGACGGGACCGAAGCGGGAGCAGTACGTC.

The V gene is TRBV20-1, the J gene TRBJ2-3; 9 nucleotides line up with TRBD2. CDR3 size: 15 residues. Germline loops: CDR1 DFQATT, CDR2 SNEGSKA (reference sequence). V was clipped by 2 bases and J by 2 bases; unmatched bases: 5. In DNA form, the CDR3 reads TGCAGTGCTAGATCCCTAGCGGGATACACAGATACGCAGTATTTT. Its translation: CSARSLAGYTDTQYF.

This chain uses TRBV10-3 with TRBJ1-5; TRBD1 might be the D (6 bases). Germline-derived CDR1 and CDR2 are ENHRY and SYGVKD. The CDR3 extends over 17 amino acids. V was clipped by 2 bases and J by 3 bases, with 17 bases between them. The CDR3 region has the DNA TGTGCCATCAGTGAGCCGTCAGGGGAGAAGGACAATCAGCCCCAGCATTTT. Its protein is CAISEPSGEKDNQPQHF.

This chain uses TRBV5-1 with TRBJ2-2; no clear D gene. CDR1 is SGHRS and CDR2 is YFSETQ in the germline V gene. V dropped 0 bases and J dropped 1 base, with 13 bases sitting between them. CDR3 length equals 17 residues. The CDR3 bases are TGCGCCAGCAGCTTGGAAAATAGGGCCCTGAACACCGGGGAGCTGTTTTTT. Its protein product is CASSLENRALNTGELFF.

This clonotype was observed a few times. The J gene is TRBJ2-1, the V gene TRBV12-3 or TRBV12-4; perhaps TRBD2 as D (6 bases). Trimming pared 4 bases from V and 7 bases from J, leaving 17 bases between. This CDR3 spans 15 amino acids. Here the CDR3 reads CASSYEGGQRNEQFF. The CDR3 nucleotides read TGTGCCAGCAGTTACGAGGGAGGCCAGAGGAATGAGCAGTTCTTC.

The chain carries TRBV28 and TRBJ1-6, with a weak D call TRBD1 (6 bases). Germline V lookup: CDR1 MDHEN, CDR2 SYDVKM. The CDR3 is 15 residues long. The ends were cut back, 5 bases at V and 4 bases at J, with 12 bases in the middle. This CDR3 reads CASSPPQGYNSPLHF. Written as DNA, the CDR3 is TGTGCCAGCAGTCCGCCACAGGGATATAATTCACCCCTCCACTTT.

V gene TRBV25-1 combines with J gene TRBJ2-3; D is uncertain. Germline CDR1 MGHDK, CDR2 SYGVNS. The germline V and J ends were trimmed by 1 base and 2 bases, with 13 bases remaining between them. There are 16 residues in the CDR3. The CDR3 DNA is TGTGCCAGCAGTGAATTCCTACCTGGTGTCACAGATACGCAGTATTTT. Its translation is CASSEFLPGVTDTQYF. Variable domain in full (rest from reference TRBV25-1 and TRBJ2-3): EADIYQTPRYLVIGTGKKITLECSQTMGHDKMYWYQQDPGMELHLIHYSYGVNSTEKGDLSSESTVSRIRTEHFPLTLESARPSHTSQYLCASSEFLPGVTDTQYFGPGTRLTVL.

This clonotype appeared a few times. In nucleotides, the CDR3 is TGTGCCAGCAGGCTTAGCGGGAGCGATGAGCAGTTCTTC. Its translation: CASRLSGSDEQFF. This chain uses TRBV25-1 with TRBJ2-1, with 9 nucleotides matching TRBD2. V was clipped by 6 bases and J by 8 bases; unmatched bases: 5. The CDR3 spans 13 residues. The germline V gene encodes CDR1 MGHDK and CDR2 SYGVNS.

The chain carries TRBV7-2 and TRBJ2-7, with 9 bases matching TRBD1. Unmatched junction bases numbered 9, after V lost 3 bases and J lost 3 bases. The CDR3 is 16 amino acids. Germline lookup yields CDR1 SGHTA and CDR2 FQGNSA. Written as DNA, the CDR3 is TGTGCCAGCAGCTTTGCGGGACAGGGAGTACTCTACGAGCAGTACTTC. This encodes CASSFAGQGVLYEQYF.

At least ten counts were recorded for this clonotype. The chain employs TRBV12-3 or TRBV12-4 and TRBJ2-5; D ambiguous. The CDR3 is made up of 10 amino acids. V was pared by 8 bases and J by 5 bases, with 6 bases between. The CDR3 sequence is CASGGETQYF. Here the CDR3 DNA reads TGTGCCAGCGGTGGGGAGACCCAGTACTTC.